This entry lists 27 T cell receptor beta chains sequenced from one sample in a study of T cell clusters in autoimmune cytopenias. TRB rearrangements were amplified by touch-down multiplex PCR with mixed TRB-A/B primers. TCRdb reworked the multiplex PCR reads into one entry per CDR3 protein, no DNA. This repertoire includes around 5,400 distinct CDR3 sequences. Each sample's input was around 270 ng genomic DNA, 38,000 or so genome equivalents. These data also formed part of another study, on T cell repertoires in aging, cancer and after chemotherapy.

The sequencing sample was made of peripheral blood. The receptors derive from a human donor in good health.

CDR3: CASSPQTDSNTEAFF. The chain couples TRBV7-9 to TRBJ1-1. The CDR3 is 15 amino acids. Germline-derived CDR1 and CDR2 are SEHNR and FQNEAQ (reference sequence).

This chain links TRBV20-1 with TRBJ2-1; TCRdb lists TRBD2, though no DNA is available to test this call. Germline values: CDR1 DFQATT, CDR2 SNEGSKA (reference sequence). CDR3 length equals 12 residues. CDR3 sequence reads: CSARLAGREQFF.

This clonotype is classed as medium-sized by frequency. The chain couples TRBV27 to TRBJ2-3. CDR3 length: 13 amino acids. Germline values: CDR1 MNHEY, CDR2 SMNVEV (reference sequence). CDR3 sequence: CASRRPGGYTQYF.

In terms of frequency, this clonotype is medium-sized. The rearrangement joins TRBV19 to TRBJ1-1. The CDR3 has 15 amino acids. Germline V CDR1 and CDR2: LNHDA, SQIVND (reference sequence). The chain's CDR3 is CASSMDLTLNTEAFF. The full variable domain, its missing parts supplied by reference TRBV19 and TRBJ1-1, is DGGITQSPKYLFRKEGQNVTLSCEQNLNHDAMYWYRQDPGQGLRLIYYSQIVNDFQKGDIAEGYSVSREKKESFPLTVTSAQKNPTAFYLCASSMDLTLNTEAFFGQGTRLTVV.

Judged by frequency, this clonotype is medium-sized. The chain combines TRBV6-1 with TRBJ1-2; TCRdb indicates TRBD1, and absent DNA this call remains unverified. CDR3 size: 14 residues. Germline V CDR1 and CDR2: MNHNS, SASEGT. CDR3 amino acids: CASSDTTGSYGYTF.

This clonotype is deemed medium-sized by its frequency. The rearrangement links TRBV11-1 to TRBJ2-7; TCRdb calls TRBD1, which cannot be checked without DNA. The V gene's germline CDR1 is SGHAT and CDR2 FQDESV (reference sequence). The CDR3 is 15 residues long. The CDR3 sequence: CASSAGQGGTYEQYF.

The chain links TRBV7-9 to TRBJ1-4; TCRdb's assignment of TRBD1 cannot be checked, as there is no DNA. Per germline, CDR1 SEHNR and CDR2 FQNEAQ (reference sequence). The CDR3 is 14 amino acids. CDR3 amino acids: CASSPPWLNEKLFF.

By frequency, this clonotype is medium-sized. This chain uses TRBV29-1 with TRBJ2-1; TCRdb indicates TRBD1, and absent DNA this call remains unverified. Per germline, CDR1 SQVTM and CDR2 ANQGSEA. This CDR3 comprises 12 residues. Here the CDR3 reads CSVDRGGGEQFF.

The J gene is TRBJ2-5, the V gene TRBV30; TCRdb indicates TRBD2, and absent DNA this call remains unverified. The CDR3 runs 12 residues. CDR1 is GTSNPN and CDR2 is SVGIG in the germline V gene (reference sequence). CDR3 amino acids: CAWTSGQETQYF.

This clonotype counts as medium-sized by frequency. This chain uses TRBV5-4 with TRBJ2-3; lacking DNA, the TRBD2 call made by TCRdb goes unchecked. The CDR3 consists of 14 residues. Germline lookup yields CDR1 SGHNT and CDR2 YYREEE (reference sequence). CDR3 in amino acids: CASSSRTYTDTQYF.

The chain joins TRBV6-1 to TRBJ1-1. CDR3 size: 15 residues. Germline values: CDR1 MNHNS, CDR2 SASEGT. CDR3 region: CASSEQAGVNTEAFF.

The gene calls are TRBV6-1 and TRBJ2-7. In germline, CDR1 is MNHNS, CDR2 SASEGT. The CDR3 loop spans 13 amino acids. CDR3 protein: CASSEAFNYEQYF.

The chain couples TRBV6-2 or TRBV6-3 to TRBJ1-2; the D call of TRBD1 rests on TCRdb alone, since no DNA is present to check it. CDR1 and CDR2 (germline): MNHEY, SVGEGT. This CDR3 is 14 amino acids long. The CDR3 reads CASSHRQGVYGYTF.

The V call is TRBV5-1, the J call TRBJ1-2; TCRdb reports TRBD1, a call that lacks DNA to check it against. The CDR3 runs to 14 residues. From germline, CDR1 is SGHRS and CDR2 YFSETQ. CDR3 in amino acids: CASSLDRGPRGYTF.

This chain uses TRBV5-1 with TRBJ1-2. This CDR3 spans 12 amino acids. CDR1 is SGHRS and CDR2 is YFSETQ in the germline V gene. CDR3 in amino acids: CASSFMGAGYTF.

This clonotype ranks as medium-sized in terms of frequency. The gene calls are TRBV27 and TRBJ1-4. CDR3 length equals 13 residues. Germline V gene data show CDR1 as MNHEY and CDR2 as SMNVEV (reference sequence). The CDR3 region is CASSGGAWEKLFF.

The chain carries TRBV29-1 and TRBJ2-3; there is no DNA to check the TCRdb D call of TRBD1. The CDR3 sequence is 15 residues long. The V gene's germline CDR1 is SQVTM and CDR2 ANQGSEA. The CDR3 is CSVDVQGLGADTQYF.

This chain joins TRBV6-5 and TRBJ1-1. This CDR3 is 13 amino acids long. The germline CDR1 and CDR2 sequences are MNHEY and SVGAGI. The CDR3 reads CASSATLNTEAFF.

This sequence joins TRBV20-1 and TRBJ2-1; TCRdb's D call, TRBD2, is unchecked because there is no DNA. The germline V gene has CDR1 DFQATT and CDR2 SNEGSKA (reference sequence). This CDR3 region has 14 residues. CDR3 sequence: CSARGPAGYNEQFF.

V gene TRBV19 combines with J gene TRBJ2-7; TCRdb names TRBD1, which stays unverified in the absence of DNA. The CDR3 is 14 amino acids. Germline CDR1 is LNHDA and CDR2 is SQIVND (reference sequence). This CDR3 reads CASSMGQGYYEQYF.

This CDR3 is CASSLDRPTGELFF. The gene calls are TRBV11-3 and TRBJ2-2. Looked up from germline, CDR1 is SGHNT and CDR2 is YENEEA. The CDR3 length is 14 residues.

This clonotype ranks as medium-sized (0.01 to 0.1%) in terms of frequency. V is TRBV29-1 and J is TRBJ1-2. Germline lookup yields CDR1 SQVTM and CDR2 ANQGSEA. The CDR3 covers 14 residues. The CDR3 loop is CSVDGPLLRYGYTF.

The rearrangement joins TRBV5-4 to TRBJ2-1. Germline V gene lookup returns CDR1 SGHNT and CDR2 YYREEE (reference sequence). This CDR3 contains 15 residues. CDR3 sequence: CASSLVGRAYHEQFF.

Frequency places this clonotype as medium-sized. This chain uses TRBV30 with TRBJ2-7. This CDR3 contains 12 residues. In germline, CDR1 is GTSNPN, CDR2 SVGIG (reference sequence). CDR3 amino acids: CACMSLLSEQYF.

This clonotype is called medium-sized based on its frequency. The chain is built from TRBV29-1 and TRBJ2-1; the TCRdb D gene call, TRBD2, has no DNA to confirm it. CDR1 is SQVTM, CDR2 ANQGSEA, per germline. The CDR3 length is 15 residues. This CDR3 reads CSVPGTSGDYNEQFF.

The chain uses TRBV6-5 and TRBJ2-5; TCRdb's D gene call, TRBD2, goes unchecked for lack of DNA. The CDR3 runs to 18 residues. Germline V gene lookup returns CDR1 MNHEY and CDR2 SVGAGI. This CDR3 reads CASSEAVGLAGGQETQYF.

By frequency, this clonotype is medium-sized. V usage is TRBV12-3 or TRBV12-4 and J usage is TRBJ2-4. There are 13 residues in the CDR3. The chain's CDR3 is CASGRVPKNIQYF.